The 9 T cell receptor beta chains below come from one sample, sequenced in a study of shared clonotypes between healthy human individuals. Using immunoSEQ multiplex PCR, the repertoire was profiled, and TCRdb retains in-frame clones only, with some absent. The table records approximately 2,300,000 clones, approximately 90% of them present only once. Sequenced: naive CD4+ T cells from PBMCs. Subset defined: CD45RA+ positively selected. These receptors were obtained from a man younger than 35 in good health. Some clones in this sample may be carry-over from other donors' samples.

The rearrangement uses TRBV19 and TRBJ2-5; D not resolved. Germline CDR1 is LNHDA and CDR2 is SQIVND (reference sequence). Trimming shortened V by 7 bases and J by 4 bases, and 13 bases separated the two germline ends. The CDR3 length is 13 residues. CDR3 coding DNA: TGTGCCAGTACCCAACCCCCTTTAGAGACCCAGTACTTC. Translation gives CASTQPPLETQYF.

In nucleotides, the CDR3 is TGTGCCAGCAGCTTGGGGCCCTCAGGCCAGCCCCAGCATTTT. Its protein is CASSLGPSGQPQHF. The rearrangement links TRBV5-4 to TRBJ1-5; D not resolved. The CDR3 totals 14 residues. From germline, CDR1 is SGHNT and CDR2 YYREEE (reference sequence). Trimming removed 0 bases at V and 7 bases at J, with 11 bases between. The whole variable domain, remainder taken from reference TRBV5-4 and TRBJ1-5, is ETGVTQSPTHLIKTRGQQVTLRCSSQSGHNTVSWYQQALGQGPQFIFQYYREEENGRGNFPPRFSGLQFPNYSSELNVNALELDDSALYLCASSLGPSGQPQHFGDGTRLSIL.

V usage is TRBV28 and J usage is TRBJ2-7; perhaps D is TRBD1 or TRBD2 (5 bases each). Deletions cut 10 bases from V and 6 bases from J, with 16 bases between. CDR1 is MDHEN, CDR2 SYDVKM, per germline. The CDR3 runs to 12 residues. CDR3 sequence (DNA): TGTGCCACCTCAGTGGGGGTCTCCGAGCAGTACTTC. Its protein product is CATSVGVSEQYF.

V and J are TRBV18 and TRBJ2-3; D is ambiguous. Germline V gene data show CDR1 as KGHSH and CDR2 as LQKENI. V lost 2 bases, J lost 5 bases, and 8 bases lay in between. The CDR3 loop spans 13 amino acids. CDR3 protein: CASSPFSGDTQYF. DNA for the CDR3: TGTGCCAGCTCACCATTCTCGGGAGATACGCAGTATTTT.

This chain connects TRBV28 to TRBJ2-7, with unresolved D. This CDR3 spans 12 amino acids. Germline CDR1 is MDHEN and CDR2 is SYDVKM. The germline V and J ends were trimmed by 7 bases and 3 bases, with 10 bases remaining between them. Written as DNA, the CDR3 is TGTGCCAGCAATCGGGCTTACTACGAGCAGTACTTC. This encodes CASNRAYYEQYF.

The chain joins TRBV30 to TRBJ2-1; D is undetermined. Germline V gene lookup returns CDR1 GTSNPN and CDR2 SVGIG (reference sequence). The CDR3 is 13 amino acids. The ends were cut back, 5 bases at V and 0 bases at J, with 8 bases in the middle. The CDR3: CAWGWSSYNEQFF. CDR3 sequence (DNA): TGTGCCTGGGGGTGGAGCTCCTACAATGAGCAGTTCTTC.

The chain is built from TRBV6-5 and TRBJ1-1; 8 bases align to TRBD1. CDR1 and CDR2 from the germline V gene are MNHEY and SVGAGI. CDR3 length: 14 amino acids. V was clipped by 6 bases and J by 9 bases; unmatched bases: 12. The CDR3 nucleotides are TGTGCCAGCAGACGGACCAAGGACAGGGCCCAAGCTTTCTTT. Protein product: CASRRTKDRAQAFF.

The chain links TRBV6-1 to TRBJ1-5; tentative D call: TRBD1 (6 bases). With 1 base removed from V and 6 bases from J, the gap between germline ends came to 10 bases. The germline gives CDR1 MNHNS, CDR2 SASEGT. The CDR3 extends over 14 amino acids. The CDR3 DNA reads as TGTGCCAGCAGTGAAGGGACAGTTCCTCAGCCCCAGCATTTT. Its translation is CASSEGTVPQPQHF.

Points on this clone: A junction end diverges from the germline sequence, so it may reflect a read error. Other DNA variants within this sample encode the same CDR3. The rearrangement joins TRBV20-1 to TRBJ2-7; D ambiguous. This CDR3 is 11 amino acids long. Germline assignment: CDR1 DFQATT and CDR2 SNEGSKA (reference sequence). The CDR3 spells CSARRSNEQYF. The CDR3 coding sequence is TGCAGTGCTAGACGCTCCAACGAGCAGTACTTC.